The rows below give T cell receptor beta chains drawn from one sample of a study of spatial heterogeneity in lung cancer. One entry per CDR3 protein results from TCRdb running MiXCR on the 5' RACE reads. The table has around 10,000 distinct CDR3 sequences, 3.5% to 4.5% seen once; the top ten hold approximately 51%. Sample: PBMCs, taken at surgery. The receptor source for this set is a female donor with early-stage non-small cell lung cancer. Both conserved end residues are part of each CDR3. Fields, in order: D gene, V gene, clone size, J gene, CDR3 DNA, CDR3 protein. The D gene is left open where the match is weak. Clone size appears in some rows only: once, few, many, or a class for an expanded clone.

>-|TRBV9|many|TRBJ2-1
TGTGCCAGCAGCGTAGGGGACACAAGTTTTTACAATGAGCAGTTCTTC
CASSVGDTSFYNEQFF
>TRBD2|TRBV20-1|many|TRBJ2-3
TGCAGTGCTAGTGAACTAGCGGGGGTCACAGATACGCAGTATTTT
CSASELAGVTDTQYF
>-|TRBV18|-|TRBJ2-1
TGTGCCAGCTCACCACCTCTTGGGACGAGCTCCTACAATGAGCAGTTCTTC
CASSPPLGTSSYNEQFF
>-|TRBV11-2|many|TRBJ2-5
TGTGCCAGCAGCATGATTGAGACCCAGTACTTC
CASSMIETQYF
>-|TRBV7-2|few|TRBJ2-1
TGTGCCAGCAAGCAAGGGTTCGCCTACAATGAGCAGTTCTTC
CASKQGFAYNEQFF
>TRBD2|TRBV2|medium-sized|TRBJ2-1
TGTGCCAGCAGTGAAGGAGGAGCGGGGGGCTACAATGAGCAGTTCTTC
CASSEGGAGGYNEQFF
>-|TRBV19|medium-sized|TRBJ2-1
TGTGCCAGTACCGACAGCTTTTACAATGAGCAGTTCTTC
CASTDSFYNEQFF
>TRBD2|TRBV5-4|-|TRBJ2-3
TGTGCCAGCAGCAGATCTAGCCGGGGGGACTCAGATACGCAGTATTTT
CASSRSSRGDSDTQYF
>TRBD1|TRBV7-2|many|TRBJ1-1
TGTGCCAGCAGGCCTAACAGGGGGCTGGGCACTGAAGCTTTCTTT
CASRPNRGLGTEAFF
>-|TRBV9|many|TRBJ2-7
TGTGCCAGCAGCGTAGGTATAGCGGAGAGGTACGAGCAGTACTTC
CASSVGIAERYEQYF
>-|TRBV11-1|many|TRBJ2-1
TGTGCCAGCAGCTTGGGGAGTTCGGTCAATGAGCAGTTCTTC
CASSLGSSVNEQFF
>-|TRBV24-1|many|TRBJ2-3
TGTGCCACCAGTGATTCGCGTGGGTTAGGAACAGATACGCAGTATTTT
CATSDSRGLGTDTQYF
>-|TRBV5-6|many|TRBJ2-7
TGTGCCAGCAGCTTGGGCTTGAGGGACGAGCAGTACTTC
CASSLGLRDEQYF
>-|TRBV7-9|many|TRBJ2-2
TGTGCCAGCAGCACCGACAGTAATCGGGAGCTGTTTTTT
CASSTDSNRELFF
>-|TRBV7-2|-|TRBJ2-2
TGTGCCAGCAGCTCCGTCGGGGGTACCGGGGAGCTGTTTTTT
CASSSVGGTGELFF
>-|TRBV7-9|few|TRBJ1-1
TGTGCCAGCAGCTTAGGAGCGGGAGACACTGAAGCTTTCTTT
CASSLGAGDTEAFF
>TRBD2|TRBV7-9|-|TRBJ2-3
TGTGCCAGCAGCTTTTCGCGGGAGTGGAAAGATACGCAGTATTTT
CASSFSREWKDTQYF
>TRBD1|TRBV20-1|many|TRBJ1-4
TGCAGTGCTAGCTTAACAGGGGGCGGTAATGAAAAACTGTTTTTT
CSASLTGGGNEKLFF
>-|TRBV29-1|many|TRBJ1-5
TGCAGCCTTATGGGACTCTGTAGCAATCAGCCCCAGCATTTT
CSLMGLCSNQPQHF
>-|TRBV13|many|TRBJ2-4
TGTGCCAGCAGCCGATTTAGGGACAACGCCGATCTAGCCAAAAACATTCAGTACTTC
CASSRFRDNADLAKNIQYF
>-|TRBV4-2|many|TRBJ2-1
TGTGCCAGCAGCCAAGACTTCAGCGCGTACAATGAGCAGTTCTTC
CASSQDFSAYNEQFF
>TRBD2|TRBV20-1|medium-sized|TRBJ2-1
TGCAGTGCTAGGCGACTAGCGGAAAATGAGCAGTTCTTC
CSARRLAENEQFF
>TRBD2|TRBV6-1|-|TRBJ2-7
TGTGCCAGCAGTAGGTGGACTAGCGAGTACGAGCAGTACTTC
CASSRWTSEYEQYF
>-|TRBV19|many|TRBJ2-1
TGTGCCAGTAGTATAGCGGGAGCGTCCTCCTACAATGAGCAGTTCTTC
CASSIAGASSYNEQFF
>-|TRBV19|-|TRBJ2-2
TGTGCCAGTAGTATAGGCCTCTCCGGGGAGCTGTTTTTT
CASSIGLSGELFF
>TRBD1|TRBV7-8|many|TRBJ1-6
TGTGCCAGCAGCTTAGCGCGGGGACAGCATTCACCCCTCCACTTT
CASSLARGQHSPLHF
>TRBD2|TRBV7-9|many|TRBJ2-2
TGTGCCAGCAGGTCGCATAGCGGGAGGGCCCTCACCGGGGAGCTGTTTTTT
CASRSHSGRALTGELFF
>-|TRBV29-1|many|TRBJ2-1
TGCAGCCCGTGGACTACCGCAGGAGAGCAGTTCTTC
CSPWTTAGEQFF
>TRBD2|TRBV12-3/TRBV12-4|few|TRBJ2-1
TGTGCCAGCACGCCCGGGACTAACGAGGGGGAGCAGTTCTTC
CASTPGTNEGEQFF
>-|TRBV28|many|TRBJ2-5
TGTGCCAGCAAAGGCCTACTACCCACAGAGACCCAGTACTTC
CASKGLLPTETQYF
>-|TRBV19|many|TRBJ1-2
TGTGCCAGTAGTACGGCGACAGTTGGACGAGGGTATGGCTACACCTTC
CASSTATVGRGYGYTF
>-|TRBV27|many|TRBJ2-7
TGTGCCAGCAGTTTATCCACAGACTCCTACGAGCAGTACTTC
CASSLSTDSYEQYF
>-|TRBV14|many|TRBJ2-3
TGTGCCAGCAGCCAAGGGTCGGATACGCAGTATTTT
CASSQGSDTQYF
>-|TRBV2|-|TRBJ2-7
TGTGCCAGCAGTGCCCAGGGATACGAGCAGTACTTC
CASSAQGYEQYF
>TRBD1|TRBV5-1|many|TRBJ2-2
TGCGCCAGCAGCTTGGTGAAACAGGGGGCGAACACCGGGGAGCTGTTTTTT
CASSLVKQGANTGELFF
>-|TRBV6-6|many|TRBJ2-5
TGTGCCAGCAGGGGAACACAGGGTTACTCGCTCGACGGCGAGACCCAGTACTTC
CASRGTQGYSLDGETQYF
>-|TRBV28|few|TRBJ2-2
TGTGCCAGCGGGTCCGACAGTACAACCGGGGAGCTGTTTTTT
CASGSDSTTGELFF
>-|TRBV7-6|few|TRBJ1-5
TGTGCCAGCAGCTTCCTAGGGGCCGATCAGCCCCAGCATTTT
CASSFLGADQPQHF
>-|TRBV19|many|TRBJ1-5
-
CASSILAGGSESLPQHF
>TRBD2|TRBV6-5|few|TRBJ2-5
TGTGCCAGCAGTTACGGCGGGGGTACAAACCGAGAGACCCAGTACTTC
CASSYGGGTNRETQYF
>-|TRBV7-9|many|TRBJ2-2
TGTGCCAGCAGTCCCTCCCAGCTAAACACCGGGGAGCTGTTTTTT
CASSPSQLNTGELFF